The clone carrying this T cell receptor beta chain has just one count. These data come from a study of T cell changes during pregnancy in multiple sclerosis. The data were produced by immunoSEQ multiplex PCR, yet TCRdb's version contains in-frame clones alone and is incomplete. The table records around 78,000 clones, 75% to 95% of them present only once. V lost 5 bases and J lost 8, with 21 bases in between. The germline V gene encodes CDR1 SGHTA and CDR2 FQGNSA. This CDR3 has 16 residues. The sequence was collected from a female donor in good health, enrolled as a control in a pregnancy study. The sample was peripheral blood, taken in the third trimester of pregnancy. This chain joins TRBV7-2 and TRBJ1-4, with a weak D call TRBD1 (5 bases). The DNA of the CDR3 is TGTGCCAGCAGCCTTAATACCGGGACGGGAGCCGAAAAACTGTTTTTT. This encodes CASSLNTGTGAEKLFF.